Sequencing of this T cell receptor beta chain was carried out in a study of CD8 T cells in ankylosing spondylitis. General study findings and limits: The disease-linked clones had a CD8+ phenotype and low blood frequencies.

TCRdb redid the calling of the 5' RACE reads with MiXCR, one entry per CDR3 protein. The sample shows about 140,000 distinct CDR3 sequences, 8% to 9% of them seen only once. Comments on this clonotype: Its antigen is currently unknown.

Trimming pared 4 bases from V and 0 bases from J, leaving 17 bases between. In germline, CDR1 is SGHDT, CDR2 YYEEEE. The length of the CDR3 is 17 residues. Sequencing used synovial fluid, either unsorted or a sorted T cell fraction (not recorded which). The TCR sequence derives from a male donor with ankylosing spondylitis. The chain carries TRBV5-6 and TRBJ2-1, with D perhaps TRBD1 (6 bases). The CDR3 loop reads CASSLQGGARSYNEQFF. CDR3 DNA: TGTGCCAGCAGCCTCCAAGGGGGAGCCCGCTCCTACAATGAGCAGTTCTTC.